This T cell receptor beta chain was sequenced during a study of response to subunit inactivated influenza vaccine. Findings and caveats of the study: Authors suggested seasonal influenza vaccinations each recruit few new T cells.

This clonotype appeared a few times. The antigen remains undetermined. CDR1 SGDLS and CDR2 YYNGEE come from the germline V gene. V lost 0 bases and J 1 base, leaving 12 bases between the germline ends. The CDR3 has 16 residues. TCRdb called the RT-PCR reads again in MiXCR, with one record for every CDR3 protein. The repertoire holds 450,000 to 600,000 distinct CDR3 sequences, with 7.5% to 8.5% as singletons. The genes are TRBV9 and TRBJ2-3; no definite D call. Here the sequenced sample was PBMCs from blood, taken roughly 24 months after vaccination. This TCR was sampled from a man aged 50 to 69 who received an inactivated influenza vaccine. In nucleotides, the CDR3 is TGTGCCAGCAGCGTAGCCCCTACTTCTGGCACAGATACGCAGTATTTT. This encodes CASSVAPTSGTDTQYF.